This T cell receptor beta chain derives from a study of blood T cell repertoires in COVID-19. Turning to the study itself: Italy, Spain and the United States were the sources of the convalescent and acute COVID-19 samples. Sources were T cells, B-cell-depleted T cells, or PBMCs; the material itself was cDNA or gDNA.

Under the authors' procedure: For nucleated cells, counts were estimated from reference gene primer amplification. Assay used: immunoSEQ multiplex PCR; TCRdb lists only in-frame clones, some missing. V and J calls and clone size are copied from that table; D and trimming were computed from the DNA. The sample lists some 15,000 clones; around 88% were seen once. Germline V gives CDR1 SGHRS, CDR2 YFSETQ. The CDR3 contains 15 residues. V lost 0 bases and J lost 2, with 8 bases in between. Sequenced input: peripheral blood. This TCR was recovered from a human donor in a cohort sampled during active COVID-19. The chain uses TRBV5-1 and TRBJ2-2; no firm D call. CDR3 DNA sequence: TGCGCCAGCAGCTTGGCGCTAGGTAACACCGGGGAGCTGTTTTTT. The encoded protein is CASSLALGNTGELFF. Variable domain in full (rest from reference TRBV5-1 and TRBJ2-2): KAGVTQTPRYLIKTRGQQVTLSCSPISGHRSVSWYQQTPGQGLQFLFEYFSETQRNKGNFPGRFSGRQFSNSRSEMNVSTLELGDSALYLCASSLALGNTGELFFGEGSRLTVL.